This TCR beta chain was sequenced for a study of blood T cell repertoires in COVID-19. Study-level information: Acute and convalescent COVID-19 specimens originated in the United States, Italy and Spain. PBMCs, B-cell-depleted T cells, or T cells provided the cDNA or gDNA that made up the material.

Seattle-derived patients entered the study during active infection and were followed longitudinally. Authors' data handling: Amplification of reference gene primers was used by the study to estimate nucleated cell counts. TCRdb's copy holds only in-frame clones and misses some; the assay was immunoSEQ multiplex PCR. The DNA gave D and trimming, while V, J and clone size come from that table. The sample records roughly 570,000 clones, 85% to 90% being singletons. The CDR3 is 17 residues long. CDR1 is LNHDA, CDR2 SQIVND, per germline (reference sequence). V lost 5 bases to trimming and J lost 0 bases, with 14 bases between them.

The sample taken for sequencing was peripheral blood. The chain is built from TRBV19 and TRBJ2-6; D is possibly TRBD1 (5 bases). The sequence derives from a woman between 45 and 60 years old with COVID-19, enrolled during active disease. The CDR3 loop is CASSPRQRASGANVLTF. The CDR3 DNA sequence: TGTGCCAGTAGTCCGAGACAGCGAGCCTCTGGGGCCAACGTCCTGACTTTC.